Below, 10 T cell receptor beta chains from the same sample are listed, as sequenced in a study of radiotherapy plus CTLA-4 blockade in lung cancer. Sequencing was performed with immunoSEQ multiplex PCR; in TCRdb, only in-frame clones are kept and a portion is missing. The sample gives more than 40,000 clones, 60% to 70% of which show up once; 20% to 25% is in the top ten. The sample in question was peripheral blood, obtained from a patient treated with radiotherapy plus ipilimumab. Receptor source: a human donor with non-small cell lung cancer who had a partial response to radiotherapy plus ipilimumab.

The rearrangement joins TRBV5-1 to TRBJ1-1, with TRBD1 identical over 8 bases. CDR3 length: 14 amino acids. Germline CDR1 and CDR2: SGHRS and YFSETQ. J lost 5 bases, V lost 6 bases, and 9 bases had no gene match. CDR3 nucleotide sequence: TGCGCCAGCACTCCTCCGACAGGGGTGACTGAAGCTTTCTTT. Its protein is CASTPPTGVTEAFF.

This clone has a single count. The chain couples TRBV23-1 to TRBJ2-1; D possibly corresponds to TRBD2 (6 bases). TRBV23-1 counts as an open reading frame of uncertain function. The CDR3 runs to 12 residues. V was clipped by 10 bases and J by 7 bases, with 14 bases between them. The CDR3 sequence is CANPLEGNEQFF. The CDR3 DNA reads TGCGCCAACCCCTTGGAGGGGAATGAGCAGTTCTTC.

V usage is TRBV30 and J usage is TRBJ2-7; D perhaps matches TRBD2 (5 bases). Germline lookup yields CDR1 GTSNPN and CDR2 SVGIG (reference sequence). The CDR3 covers 12 residues. V lost 0 bases and J 6 bases, leaving 9 bases between the germline ends. The CDR3 coding sequence is TGTGCCTGGAGTGTATCCGGGATCGAGCAGTACTTC. Its translation: CAWSVSGIEQYF.

The rearrangement joins TRBV7-9 to TRBJ2-2, with D possibly matching TRBD2 (6 bases). The length of the CDR3 is 18 residues. CDR1 is SEHNR and CDR2 is FQNEAQ in the germline V gene (reference sequence). V lost 0 bases, J lost 1 base, and 15 bases lay in between. CDR3 protein: CASSLAPFGGENTGELFF. CDR3 coding DNA: TGTGCCAGCAGCTTAGCCCCGTTCGGGGGAGAGAACACCGGGGAGCTGTTTTTT.

The chain joins TRBV5-6 to TRBJ1-2; unclear D gene. V was shortened by 1 base and J by 4 bases, with 8 bases between the two germline ends. Looked up from germline, CDR1 is SGHDT and CDR2 is YYEEEE. The CDR3 runs 13 residues. The CDR3, as DNA: TGTGCCAGCAGCTTGAATGGGCTCTATGGCTACACCTTC. It translates to CASSLNGLYGYTF.

The V gene is TRBV2, the J gene TRBJ2-7; a weak D match, TRBD1 (5 bases). The CDR3 is 12 amino acids. Germline V gene lookup returns CDR1 SNHLY and CDR2 FYNNEI. V was trimmed by 5 bases and J by 5 bases, leaving 10 bases between them. CDR3: CASSLGANEQYF. DNA for the CDR3: TGTGCCAGCAGTCTTGGGGCGAACGAGCAGTACTTC.

The gene calls are TRBV7-3 and TRBJ2-2; weak D call: TRBD1 (6 bases). This CDR3 spans 14 amino acids. Germline CDR1 reads SGHTA; CDR2 reads FQGTGA. V gave up 1 base and J gave up 5 bases, with 8 bases separating them. The CDR3 here is CASSLRGPTGELFF. The CDR3 DNA follows: TGTGCCAGCAGCTTAAGGGGGCCGACCGGGGAGCTGTTTTTT.

V is TRBV2 and J is TRBJ1-2; D possibly corresponds to TRBD1 (6 bases). V dropped 4 bases and J dropped 2 bases, with 8 bases sitting between them. CDR3 length: 13 amino acids. CDR1 and CDR2 from the germline V gene are SNHLY and FYNNEI. The CDR3 region is CASSVQGNYGYTF. In DNA, the CDR3 is TGTGCCAGCAGTGTACAGGGAAACTATGGCTACACCTTC.

Only one count was recorded for this clone. The V and J genes are TRBV10-3 and TRBJ2-4, with D possibly being TRBD1 (6 bases). Trimming shortened V by 3 bases and J by 3 bases, and 9 bases separated the two germline ends. This CDR3 is 14 amino acids long. From germline, CDR1 is ENHRY and CDR2 SYGVKD. The chain's CDR3 is CAISEGGNKNIQYF. For the CDR3, the DNA is TGTGCCATCAGTGAAGGGGGAAACAAAAACATTCAGTACTTC.

This rearrangement joins TRBV18 to TRBJ2-3; TRBD2 aligns across 10 bases. This CDR3 spans 15 amino acids. Germline values: CDR1 KGHSH, CDR2 LQKENI. J was trimmed by 4 bases and V by 4 bases; bases with no gene match: 5. The CDR3 sequence: CASSQASGRSDTQYF. In DNA, the CDR3 is TGTGCCAGCTCACAAGCTAGCGGGAGATCAGATACGCAGTATTTT.